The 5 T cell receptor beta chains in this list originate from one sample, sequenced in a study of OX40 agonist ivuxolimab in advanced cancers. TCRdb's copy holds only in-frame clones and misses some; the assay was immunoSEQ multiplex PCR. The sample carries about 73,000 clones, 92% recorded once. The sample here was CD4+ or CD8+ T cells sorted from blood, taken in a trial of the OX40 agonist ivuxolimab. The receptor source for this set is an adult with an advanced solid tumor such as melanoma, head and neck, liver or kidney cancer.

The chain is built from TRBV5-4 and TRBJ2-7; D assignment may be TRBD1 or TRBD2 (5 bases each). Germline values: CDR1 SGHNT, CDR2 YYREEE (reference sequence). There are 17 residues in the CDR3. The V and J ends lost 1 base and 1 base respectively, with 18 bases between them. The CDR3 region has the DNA TGTGCCAGCAGCTTGAATGTTATCGGGACGGAGTCCTACGAGCAGTACTTC. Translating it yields CASSLNVIGTESYEQYF.

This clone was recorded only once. CDR3 coding DNA: TGTGCCAGCAGTGACTTCCAAGAGACCCAGTACTTC. It encodes CASSDFQETQYF. The chain recombines TRBV25-1 with TRBJ2-5, with D unresolved. Trimming took 3 bases from V and 1 from J, leaving 3 bases between them. CDR3 size: 12 residues. Germline V gives CDR1 MGHDK, CDR2 SYGVNS.

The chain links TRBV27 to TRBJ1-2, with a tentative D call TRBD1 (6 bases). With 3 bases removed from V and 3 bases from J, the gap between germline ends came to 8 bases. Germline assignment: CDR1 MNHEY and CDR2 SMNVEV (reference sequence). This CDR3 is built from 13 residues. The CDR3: CASSFGGYYGYTF. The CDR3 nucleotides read TGTGCCAGCAGTTTCGGGGGCTACTATGGCTACACCTTC.

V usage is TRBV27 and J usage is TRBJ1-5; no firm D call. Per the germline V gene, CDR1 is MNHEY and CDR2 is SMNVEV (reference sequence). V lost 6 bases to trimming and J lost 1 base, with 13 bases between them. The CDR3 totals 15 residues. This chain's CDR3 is CASSLYVGSNQPQHF. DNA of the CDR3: TGTGCCAGCAGCCTTTACGTTGGAAGCAATCAGCCCCAGCATTTT.

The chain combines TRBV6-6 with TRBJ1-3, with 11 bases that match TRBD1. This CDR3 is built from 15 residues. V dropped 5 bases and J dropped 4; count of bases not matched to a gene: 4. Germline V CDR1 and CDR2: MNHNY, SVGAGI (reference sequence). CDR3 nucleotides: TGTGCCAGCAGTGAGGACAGGGGGCTAGGAAACACCATATATTTT. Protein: CASSEDRGLGNTIYF.